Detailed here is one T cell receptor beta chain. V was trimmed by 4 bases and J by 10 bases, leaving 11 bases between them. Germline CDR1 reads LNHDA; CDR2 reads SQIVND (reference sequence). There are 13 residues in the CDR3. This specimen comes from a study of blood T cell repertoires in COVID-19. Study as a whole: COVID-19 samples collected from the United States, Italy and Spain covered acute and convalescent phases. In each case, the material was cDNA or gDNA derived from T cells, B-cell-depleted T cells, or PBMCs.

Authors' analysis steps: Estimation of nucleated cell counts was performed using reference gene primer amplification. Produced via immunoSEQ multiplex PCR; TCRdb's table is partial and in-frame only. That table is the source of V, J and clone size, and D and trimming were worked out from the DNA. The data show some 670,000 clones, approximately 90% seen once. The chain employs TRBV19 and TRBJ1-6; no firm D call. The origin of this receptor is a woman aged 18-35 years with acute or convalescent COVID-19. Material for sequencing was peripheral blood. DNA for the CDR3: TGTGCCAGTAGTACCCAGGAGGTATCACCCCTCCACTTT. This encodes CASSTQEVSPLHF.